These T cell receptor beta chains were read from a single sample in a study of chemoradiotherapy in HPV16-positive cancers. Produced via immunoSEQ multiplex PCR; TCRdb's table is partial and in-frame only. The table records tens of thousands of clones, around three quarters of them present only once. This specimen consisted of blood, obtained from a patient who underwent chemoradiotherapy. These receptors originate from a human donor with HPV-associated anogenital cancer. Both conserved end residues are part of each CDR3. D genes are given only for firm matches. A clone size is listed for some rows: how often the clone was seen (once, few, many), or a class if it is expanded.

clone size	J gene	V gene	D gene	CDR3 DNA	CDR3 protein
NA	TRBJ1-3	TRBV14	NA	TGTGCCAGCAGGCGATCCGGGGAAGCAGACACCATATATTTT	CASRRSGEADTIYF
once	TRBJ2-5	TRBV11-1	TRBD1	TGTGCCAGCAGCTACGGACAGGGTAAAGTGGAGACCCAGTACTTC	CASSYGQGKVETQYF
NA	TRBJ1-4	TRBV19	NA	TGTGCCAGTAGTGGAGTAAGGGACCGGGGGATGTTTTTT	CASSGVRDRGMFF
NA	TRBJ2-3	TRBV15	NA	TGTGCCACCAGCAGAGATCGACCAGATACGCAGTATTTT	CATSRDRPDTQYF
NA	TRBJ2-6	TRBV16	NA	TGTGCCAGCAGCCAATCCCAAAGCAACGTCCTGACTTTC	CASSQSQSNVLTF
NA	TRBJ1-1	TRBV15	NA	TGTGCCACCAGCAGAGATGGGACCTTAGCAGGGAACACTGAAGCTTTCTTT	CATSRDGTLAGNTEAFF
NA	TRBJ2-2	TRBV10-3	TRBD2	TGTGCCATCCGGTTGGGCGGGGGGGCCGTCGGGGAGCTGTTTTTT	CAIRLGGGAVGELFF
NA	TRBJ1-2	TRBV6-5	TRBD1	TGTGCCAGCAGCCAGGGACAGAACTATGGCTACACCTTC	CASSQGQNYGYTF
once	TRBJ1-5	TRBV19	NA	TGTGCCAGTAGTTATAAACAGGGTTATAGCAATCAGCCCCAGCATTTT	CASSYKQGYSNQPQHF
NA	TRBJ1-6	TRBV4-3	TRBD1	TGCGCCAGCAGCCAAGCCCCGACAGGGTCCTATAATTCACCCCTCCACTTT	CASSQAPTGSYNSPLHF
NA	TRBJ1-1	TRBV5-1	TRBD1	TGCGCCAGCAGCTCCACAGGGGGTAGAGGGACTGAAGCTTTCTTT	CASSSTGGRGTEAFF
NA	TRBJ1-2	TRBV9	NA	TGTGCCAGCAGTAAGACCCCGGAGGTTGATGGCTACACCTTC	CASSKTPEVDGYTF
NA	TRBJ2-5	TRBV20-1	NA	TGCAGTGCTAGAAGGCAAGAGACCCAGTACTTC	CSARRQETQYF
NA	TRBJ2-5	TRBV7-2	NA	TGTGCCAGCAGCTTAAGGTGGGGGGAGAGTGCGGAGACCCAGTACTTC	CASSLRWGESAETQYF
few	TRBJ1-1	TRBV7-9	NA	TGTGCCAGCAGCTTAAAGGAAGCTTTCTTT	CASSLKEAFF
NA	TRBJ1-4	TRBV29-1	NA	TGCAGCTACTCCGGGACGGCAAATGAAAAACTGTTTTTT	CSYSGTANEKLFF
NA	TRBJ1-3	TRBV4-3	NA	TGCGCCAGCAGCCAGGGGGCCTCTGGAAACACCATATATTTT	CASSQGASGNTIYF
NA	TRBJ2-5	TRBV9	TRBD1	TGTGCCAGCAGCGCCAGGGGGCGGACTACACAAGAGACCCAGTACTTC	CASSARGRTTQETQYF
NA	TRBJ1-3	TRBV5-1	NA	TGCGCCAGCAGCTTGGGGAATTCGCCCGGAAACACCATATATTTT	CASSLGNSPGNTIYF
NA	TRBJ2-5	TRBV18	NA	TGTGCCAGCTCTTCTGGACCGAACAAGGAGACCCAGTACTTC	CASSSGPNKETQYF
NA	TRBJ2-1	TRBV10-3	TRBD1	TGTGCCTCATCCGAAACAGGGGGGAGGAATGAGCAGTTCTTC	CASSETGGRNEQFF
NA	TRBJ2-2	TRBV11-3	NA	TGTGCCAGCAGCTCCCCTTCCAAGAAGGGGGACACCGGGGAGCTGTTTTTT	CASSSPSKKGDTGELFF
NA	TRBJ1-6	TRBV7-7	NA	TGTGCCAGCAGCCCGACATTAAATTCACCCCTCCACTTT	CASSPTLNSPLHF
few	TRBJ1-5	TRBV2	NA	TGTGCCAGCAACGAGGTGGCAGGGGCTCAGCCCCAGCATTTT	CASNEVAGAQPQHF
NA	TRBJ2-7	TRBV5-6	NA	TGTGCCAGCAGCTCCAGAACTTACGAGCAGTACTTC	CASSSRTYEQYF
NA	TRBJ2-1	TRBV6-5	NA	TGTGCCAGCAGTTACGACACACGGCTAGTGGGCGAGCAGTTCTTC	CASSYDTRLVGEQFF
few	TRBJ2-1	TRBV18	NA	TGTGCCAGCTCACCTACTAGTGGAGGGGCCGAGAGGAGTGAGCAGTTCTTC	CASSPTSGGAERSEQFF
NA	TRBJ1-1	TRBV2	NA	TGTGCCAGCATGATGGACTACAACACTGAAGCTTTCTTT	CASMMDYNTEAFF
NA	TRBJ1-1	TRBV7-8	NA	TGTGCCAGCAGCCACCATCGGGAGTCCACTGAAGCTTTCTTT	CASSHHRESTEAFF
NA	TRBJ1-1	TRBV9	NA	TGTGCCAGCAGCGTAGTCGTAGGTGGGATTGGAGCTTTCTTT	CASSVVVGGIGAFF
NA	TRBJ1-1	TRBV5-4	NA	TGTGCCAGCAGCGATGGACAGCGCCAAGCTTTCTTT	CASSDGQRQAFF
NA	TRBJ2-5	TRBV19	NA	TGTGCCAGTAGTATTCGAGAGACCCAGTACTTC	CASSIRETQYF
NA	TRBJ2-5	TRBV7-9	TRBD2	TGTGCCAGCAGCAAAGGACTAGCGGGGGGGAACCAAGAGACCCAGTACTTC	CASSKGLAGGNQETQYF
few	TRBJ1-2	TRBV4-2	NA	TGTGCCAGCAGCCAAGGACGAATCCTGGACTATGGCTACACCTTC	CASSQGRILDYGYTF
NA	TRBJ2-5	TRBV19	TRBD1	TGTGCCAGTAGTGCCGACAGGGTGGAGACCCAGTACTTC	CASSADRVETQYF
NA	TRBJ1-6	TRBV2	NA	TGTGCCAGGCTCCGGGACCCCCTTTCGCCCCTCCACTTT	CARLRDPLSPLHF
NA	TRBJ2-1	TRBV7-3	TRBD2	TGTGCCAGCAGCTGGACTAGCGGGGGCCACTACAATGAGCAGTTCTTC	CASSWTSGGHYNEQFF
NA	TRBJ1-1	TRBV7-9	NA	TGTGCCAGCAGCCGAGTACCTTTTGTAGGGAGCGCTTTCTTT	CASSRVPFVGSAFF
NA	TRBJ2-7	TRBV19	NA	TGTGCCAGTAGCCCCAATCACGGGGGACTTCGATCCTACGAGCAGTACTTC	CASSPNHGGLRSYEQYF
NA	TRBJ2-5	TRBV18	NA	TGTGCCAGCTCACCACGAGAGTATGAGACCCAGTACTTC	CASSPREYETQYF
once	TRBJ1-1	TRBV5-1	NA	TGCGCCAGCAGAAGCCGGGGGGACACTGAAGCTTTCTTT	CASRSRGDTEAFF
NA	TRBJ1-6	TRBV19	NA	TGTGCCAGTAGTATAGGTGTGTCACCCCTCCACTTT	CASSIGVSPLHF
NA	TRBJ2-2	TRBV19	TRBD1	TGTGCCAGTATTCGGGGACAGGGGTCCTCCACCGGGGAGCTGTTTTTT	CASIRGQGSSTGELFF
NA	TRBJ2-7	TRBV29-1	TRBD1	TGCAGCGTGTCCGGGACAGCTTTCTACGAGCAGTACTTC	CSVSGTAFYEQYF
NA	TRBJ1-2	TRBV5-5	NA	TGTGCCAGCAGCTTAAAGGCAGGGGACCCTTATGGCTACACCTTC	CASSLKAGDPYGYTF
NA	TRBJ2-3	TRBV27	NA	TGTGCCAGCAGGCGGACGGTCCTCTCCACAGATACGCAGTATTTT	CASRRTVLSTDTQYF
NA	TRBJ2-4	TRBV7-8	NA	TGTGCCAGCAGCTTAGCAATCCGGGCAACAAGTGGTGGCAAAAACATTCAGTACTTC	CASSLAIRATSGGKNIQYF
once	TRBJ1-5	TRBV6-5	TRBD1	TGTGCCAGCAGTGGCGGGACAGACAATCAGCCCCAGCATTTT	CASSGGTDNQPQHF
NA	TRBJ2-7	TRBV5-1	NA	TGCGCCAGCAGCGCCGGGACTTACAGCTCCTACGAGCAGTACTTC	CASSAGTYSSYEQYF
NA	TRBJ1-1	TRBV5-5	NA	TGTGCCAGCACCGAGGAGGGGAGGGTTGGGACTGAAGCTTTCTTT	CASTEEGRVGTEAFF
NA	TRBJ2-5	TRBV30	NA	TGTGCCTGGAGATCCCCCCATAGGGAGCTCCCGGGGGAGACCCAGTACTTC	CAWRSPHRELPGETQYF
NA	TRBJ2-2	TRBV11-2	TRBD1	TGTGCCAGCAGCTTAGATCCAGGGGGCACCGGGGAGCTGTTTTTT	CASSLDPGGTGELFF
NA	TRBJ2-3	TRBV5-1	TRBD2	TGCGCCAGCAGCTTGTTTGCGGGGGGGCCCACAGATACGCAGTATTTT	CASSLFAGGPTDTQYF
NA	TRBJ2-3	TRBV5-1	TRBD2	TGCGCCAGCAGCTTGGGGACTAGCGGGGGCCGGAATCCTCAGTATTTT	CASSLGTSGGRNPQYF
once	TRBJ2-3	TRBV29-1	NA	TGCAGCGTGGCAGGGTCTTCAACAGGGAGCACAGATACGCAGTATTTT	CSVAGSSTGSTDTQYF